A single sample is the source of the 9 T cell receptor beta chains below, sequenced in a study of cytomegalovirus exposure and HLA in healthy donors. The PCR was carried out with 60 Vbeta primers and 13 Jbeta primers. Measured with immunoSEQ multiplex PCR; TCRdb has only the in-frame clones, and not every one. The sample records some 140,000 clones, approximately 78% being singletons. Sequences were obtained from PBMCs. Receptor source: a woman between 45 and 65 years old in good health and CMV-seropositive.

This clone showed up just a few times. The chain links TRBV27 to TRBJ1-5, with 7 bases identical to TRBD1. Germline V gene data show CDR1 as MNHEY and CDR2 as SMNVEV (reference sequence). The V segment lost 4 bases and the J segment 7 bases; nucleotides outside the gene matches: 7. CDR3 length: 14 amino acids. The DNA for the CDR3 is TGTGCCAGCAGTTATGGGGACAGTGGACAGCCCCAGCATTTT. Encoded protein: CASSYGDSGQPQHF.

This chain links TRBV5-4 with TRBJ2-5, with TRBD2 identical over 12 bases. The V and J ends lost 3 bases and 2 bases, in that order; junction bases with no gene match: 5. Germline lookup yields CDR1 SGHNT and CDR2 YYREEE (reference sequence). The CDR3 has 16 amino acids. Here the CDR3 DNA reads TGTGCCAGCAGCTCTGGACTAGCGGGAACTCAAGAGACCCAGTACTTC. Its protein product is CASSSGLAGTQETQYF.

This chain links TRBV4-3 with TRBJ2-2; unclear D gene. Germline V gene data show CDR1 as LGHNA and CDR2 as YSLEER. The CDR3 has 14 amino acids. V was clipped by 1 base and J by 3 bases, with 6 bases between them. In DNA, the CDR3 is TGCGCCAGCAGCCAAGCACGCGACACCGGGGAGCTGTTTTTT. It yields the protein CASSQARDTGELFF.

The chain is built from TRBV5-4 and TRBJ1-1, with D unresolved. This CDR3 contains 14 residues. V gave up 1 base and J gave up 3 bases, with 10 bases separating them. CDR1 and CDR2 (germline): SGHNT, YYREEE (reference sequence). The CDR3, as DNA: TGTGCCAGCAGCTTGCCGGGAGAGGACACTGAAGCTTTCTTT. Translating it yields CASSLPGEDTEAFF.

This clone has just one count. V usage is TRBV11-2 and J usage is TRBJ2-5, with a possible D match to TRBD1 (5 bases). The V gene lost 5 bases and the J gene lost 3 bases, with 13 bases spanning the gap. This CDR3 spans 14 amino acids. CDR1 and CDR2 (germline): SGHAT, FQNNGV. The CDR3 bases are TGTGCCAGCAGCCCTAGGGGCCCCGAAGAGACCCAGTACTTC. It encodes CASSPRGPEETQYF. Full variable domain (rest looked up from reference TRBV11-2 and TRBJ2-5): EAGVAQSPRYKIIEKRQSVAFWCNPISGHATLYWYQQILGQGPKLLIQFQNNGVVDDSQLPKDRFSAERLKGVDSTLKIQPAKLEDSAVYLCASSPRGPEETQYFGPGTRLLVL.

The V and J genes are TRBV7-9 and TRBJ2-7; D remains unclear. Germline V gene data show CDR1 as SEHNR and CDR2 as FQNEAQ (reference sequence). CDR3 size: 17 residues. V lost 2 bases, J lost 6 bases, and 23 bases lay in between. The CDR3 here is CASSLLTLELRIIEQYF. Written as DNA, the CDR3 is TGTGCCAGCAGCTTATTAACCCTGGAACTACGTATAATCGAGCAGTACTTC.

This clone appeared a single time. The chain is built from TRBV19 and TRBJ2-1, with D tentatively TRBD2 (6 bases). The CDR3 consists of 16 residues. The germline V gene has CDR1 LNHDA and CDR2 SQIVND (reference sequence). The V gene lost 7 bases and the J gene lost 4 bases, with 20 bases spanning the gap. The CDR3 DNA reads as TGTGCCAGTACCCGGGGTGGGAGGATGGGATACAATGAGCAGTTCTTC. Its protein product is CASTRGGRMGYNEQFF.

The genes are TRBV13 and TRBJ2-7, with a weak D call TRBD2 (6 bases). Germline loops: CDR1 PRHDT, CDR2 FYEKMQ (reference sequence). V lost 4 bases to trimming and J lost 1 base, with 11 bases between them. CDR3 size: 14 residues. The CDR3 is CASSSGLASYEQYF. The CDR3 DNA reads as TGTGCCAGCAGCTCGGGACTCGCTTCCTACGAGCAGTACTTC.

This chain links TRBV28 with TRBJ2-1; no definite D call. The V and J ends lost 8 bases and 2 bases respectively, with 13 bases between them. The CDR3 extends over 14 amino acids. Germline values: CDR1 MDHEN, CDR2 SYDVKM. In DNA, the CDR3 is TGTGCCAGCCCCCCTGGGCCCCCCTACAATGAGCAGTTCTTC. Its protein product is CASPPGPPYNEQFF.